This T cell receptor beta chain came from a study of shared clonotypes between healthy human individuals. Across the study: There were three CD4 naive, three CD4 memory, two CD8 naive and one CD8 memory plates per donor. General study findings and limits: Larger estimated richness was generally recorded for naive subsets relative to memory subsets. Though the depth was large, rarefaction showed that sorted-subset sequencing was incomplete.

Trimming left V 0 bases short and J 4 bases short, with 13 bases between. The CDR3 length is 16 residues. Germline CDR1 reads WNHNN; CDR2 reads SYGVQD (reference sequence). Using immunoSEQ multiplex PCR, the repertoire was profiled, and TCRdb retains in-frame clones only, with some absent. The sample has more than 2 million clones, almost 96% seen once; the top ten hold 0.1% to 0.15%. On this clone: Its antigen is undetermined.

This receptor was identified in a man younger than 30 in good health. Sequencing used naive CD4+ T cells sorted from blood. Described subset: CD45RA+ positively selected. The chain carries TRBV10-1 and TRBJ2-1, with a tentative D call TRBD2 (6 bases). The CDR3: CASSESVGGSYNEQFF. As DNA, the CDR3 is TGCGCCAGCAGTGAGTCGGTGGGAGGATCATACAATGAGCAGTTCTTC.